One sample yielded the 20 T cell receptor beta chains listed below, sequenced in a study of blood T cells in healthy people across ages. The authors ran a second PCR of about 7 to 11 cycles using a sample-barcoded 5' primer and a J-beta primer mix. TCRdb itself ran the 5' RACE reads through MiXCR, one entry per CDR3 protein. The sample comprises around 870,000 distinct CDR3 sequences, about 30% of which are singletons, and roughly 17% rests with the top ten. The specimen was blood. Receptors were obtained from a woman older than 75 in good health.

This clonotype was seen many times. V is TRBV7-2 and J is TRBJ2-3; 7 nucleotides line up with TRBD1. Germline loops: CDR1 SGHTA, CDR2 FQGNSA. The V segment lost 5 bases and the J segment 7 bases; nucleotides outside the gene matches: 9. This CDR3 region has 14 residues. The CDR3 spells CASSPPGTVYTQYF. The CDR3 DNA follows: TGTGCCAGCAGCCCTCCCGGGACAGTATATACGCAGTATTTT.

The CDR3 spells CASRSQGHYGYTF. The CDR3 nucleotides are TGCGCCAGCAGATCACAGGGACACTATGGCTACACCTTC. The chain employs TRBV5-1 and TRBJ1-2, with TRBD1 as a possible D gene (6 bases). In germline, CDR1 is SGHRS, CDR2 YFSETQ. Between the trimmed V and J ends, which lost 5 bases and 3 bases, there was a span of 11 bases. The CDR3 loop spans 13 amino acids.

This chain connects TRBV7-9 to TRBJ1-1; a weak D match, TRBD1 (5 bases). Germline CDR1 and CDR2: SEHNR and FQNEAQ (reference sequence). This CDR3 spans 15 amino acids. V shed 1 base and J shed 0 bases, with 9 bases lying between them. In nucleotides, the CDR3 is TGTGCCAGCAGCTTAGTAACAGGCCTGAACACTGAAGCTTTCTTT. This sequence encodes CASSLVTGLNTEAFF. The complete variable domain, with remaining parts taken from reference TRBV7-9 and TRBJ1-1, reads DTGVSQNPRHKITKRGQNVTFRCDPISEHNRLYWYRQTLGQGPEFLTYFQNEAQLEKSRLLSDRFSAERPKGSFSTLEIQRTEQGDSAMYLCASSLVTGLNTEAFFGQGTRLTVV.

The chain couples TRBV7-2 to TRBJ2-7; 8 bases line up with TRBD2. Germline assignment: CDR1 SGHTA and CDR2 FQGNSA. V was pared by 2 bases and J by 7 bases, with 10 bases of the junction left unmatched. The CDR3 is 15 residues long. CDR3 amino acids: CASSLPGGPYNEQYF. CDR3 DNA sequence: TGTGCCAGCAGCTTACCGGGAGGGCCTTACAATGAGCAGTACTTC.

There are many counts of this clonotype. The genes are TRBV9 and TRBJ2-3, with 13 bases matching TRBD2. Looked up from germline, CDR1 is SGDLS and CDR2 is YYNGEE. With V trimmed by 4 bases and J by 2 bases, 7 bases remained unmatched. CDR3 length equals 17 residues. CDR3 residues: CASSPTTSGGTTDTQYF. The DNA for the CDR3 is TGTGCCAGCAGCCCGACGACTAGCGGGGGGACCACAGATACGCAGTATTTT.

This clonotype was observed a few times. The gene calls are TRBV12-3 or TRBV12-4 and TRBJ2-5; D may correspond to TRBD1 or TRBD2 (5 bases each). The CDR3 has 14 amino acids. Trimming left V 5 bases short and J 1 base short, with 11 bases between. The CDR3 loop reads CASSPGASQETQYF. As DNA, the CDR3 is TGTGCCAGCAGTCCCGGGGCCAGCCAAGAGACCCAGTACTTC.

In its sample, this clonotype was seen a few times. The CDR3 DNA reads TGTGCCAGCAGTCGTGTCGGGAACACCGGGGAGCTGTTTTTT. As protein: CASSRVGNTGELFF. This chain connects TRBV11-2 to TRBJ2-2; no clear D. This CDR3 spans 14 amino acids. Germline CDR1 and CDR2: SGHAT and FQNNGV. V was pared by 6 bases and J by 1 base, with 9 bases between.

CDR3 in DNA: TGTGCCAGCAGCGAAGGGACAGGGATGGATGAAAAACTGTTTTTT. As protein: CASSEGTGMDEKLFF. V and J are TRBV9 and TRBJ1-4; 9 bases agree with TRBD1. The CDR3 spans 15 residues. Trimming at V came to 3 bases and at J to 6 bases, leaving 6 bases not matched to a gene. Germline V gene data show CDR1 as SGDLS and CDR2 as YYNGEE. The variable domain in full, with the rest retrieved from reference TRBV9 and TRBJ1-4, is DSGVTQTPKHLITATGQRVTLRCSPRSGDLSVYWYQQSLDQGLQFLIQYYNGEERAKGNILERFSAQQFPDLHSELNLSSLELGDSALYFCASSEGTGMDEKLFFGSGTQLSVL.

V and J are TRBV9 and TRBJ2-2, with 11 nucleotides matching TRBD1. This CDR3 is 17 amino acids long. Germline CDR1 and CDR2: SGDLS and YYNGEE. Unmatched junction bases numbered 10, after V lost 4 bases and J lost 5 bases. The CDR3 DNA follows: TGTGCCAGCAGCCCTAAAAGGACAGGGGGCGATACCGGGGAGCTGTTTTTT. Translated, it gives CASSPKRTGGDTGELFF.

A note on this clonotype: Lacking the conserved final phenylalanine or tryptophan, this CDR3 likely reflects a read error. The chain has TRBV5-6 and TRBJ2-4; TRBD1 agrees at 7 bases. The J call may not be correct, given that the DNA end is closer to TRBJ2-7. The CDR3 is 15 residues long. Germline CDR1 reads SGHDT; CDR2 reads YYEEEE. CDR3 protein: CASSWGPGTVYEQYC. CDR3 sequence (DNA): TGTGCCAGCAGCTGGGGGCCTGGGACAGTTTACGAGCAGTACTGC.

This clonotype was observed many times. The rearrangement uses TRBV6-5 and TRBJ2-1, with a weak D call TRBD2 (7 bases). Germline lookup yields CDR1 MNHEY and CDR2 SVGAGI. Trimming left V 4 bases short and J 3 bases short, with 16 bases between. This CDR3 is 16 amino acids long. The CDR3 here is CASSSEGGPHYNEQFF. The CDR3 coding sequence is TGTGCCAGCAGTTCGGAGGGGGGGCCCCACTACAATGAGCAGTTCTTC.

This clonotype showed up just a few times. The chain is built from TRBV3-1 and TRBJ1-4; D is undetermined. Germline V gene data show CDR1 as LGHDT and CDR2 as YNNKEL (reference sequence). V was shortened by 2 bases and J by 0 bases, with 7 bases between the two germline ends. This CDR3 is built from 15 residues. CDR3: CASSQTGATNEKLFF. DNA of the CDR3: TGTGCCAGCAGCCAAACCGGAGCAACTAATGAAAAACTGTTTTTT.

This clonotype has more than one count but fewer than ten. One end of the junction does not line up with germline, which may come from a read error. The CDR3 region has the DNA TGTGTCAGCAGTGAAATCCCCGGGGCTAATGAAAAACTGTTTTTT. Translated, it gives CVSSEIPGANEKLFF. V is TRBV6-1 and J is TRBJ1-4, with D unclear. Germline V gene data show CDR1 as MNHNS and CDR2 as SASEGT. The CDR3 contains 15 residues.

This clonotype was seen a handful of times. The gene calls are TRBV6-5 and TRBJ2-2, with TRBD1 as a possible D gene (5 bases). CDR3 length equals 14 residues. Germline V gene sequence: CDR1 MNHEY, CDR2 SVGAGI. With 6 bases removed from V and 5 bases from J, the gap between germline ends came to 13 bases. The CDR3 sequence: CASSQLRQTGELFF. Here the CDR3 DNA reads TGTGCCAGCAGCCAGCTTCGACAGACCGGGGAGCTGTTTTTT.

J is TRBJ2-2 and V is TRBV5-1, with 13 bases aligning to TRBD2. The germline V gene has CDR1 SGHRS and CDR2 YFSETQ. There are 17 residues in the CDR3. The V segment lost 4 bases and the J segment 2 bases; nucleotides outside the gene matches: 5. The CDR3 spells CASSRRLAGGNTGELFF. CDR3 DNA: TGCGCCAGCAGCCGACGACTAGCGGGGGGCAACACCGGGGAGCTGTTTTTT.

Concerning this clonotype itself: A much larger clone is a single base away; this may be a read error. The chain is built from TRBV4-1 and TRBJ2-4, with D possibly matching TRBD2 (5 bases). Trimming pared 0 bases from V and 0 bases from J, leaving 9 bases between. This CDR3 spans 16 amino acids. Germline CDR1 and CDR2: MGHRA and YSYEKL. CDR3 bases: TGCGCCAGCAGCCAAGAGTTAGGACTAGCCAAAAACATTCAGTACTTC. Translation: CASSQELGLAKNIQYF.

V is TRBV20-1 and J is TRBJ1-2, with D perhaps TRBD1 (6 bases). The CDR3 is 12 residues long. From germline, CDR1 is DFQATT and CDR2 SNEGSKA (reference sequence). V was pared by 0 bases and J by 5 bases, with 7 bases between. The CDR3 DNA sequence: TGCAGTGCTAGAGATGGGACATATGGCTACACCTTC. Residues: CSARDGTYGYTF.

This clonotype was seen a handful of times. The CDR3 coding sequence is TGTGCCAGCAGCGCCCGACTAGCGGGGGCCTCAGATACGCAGTATTTT. Amino acid sequence: CASSARLAGASDTQYF. This chain links TRBV7-2 with TRBJ2-3; 12 bases align to TRBD2. Germline V lookup: CDR1 SGHTA, CDR2 FQGNSA. There are 16 residues in the CDR3. Trimming cost V 5 bases and J 4 bases; bases outside gene matches: 7.

To note about this clonotype: The junction and the germline gene differ at one end; a read error may be behind it. The genes are TRBV2 and TRBJ1-6; D is unclear. CDR3 length equals 13 residues. Germline assignment: CDR1 SNHLY and CDR2 FYNNEI. CDR3 sequence reads: CASTQTWGSPPHF. Here the CDR3 DNA reads TGTGCCAGCACCCAGACCTGGGGTTCACCCCCCCACTTT.

The chain couples TRBV5-1 to TRBJ2-1, with TRBD1 identical over 7 bases. CDR3 length equals 12 residues. J lost 12 bases, V lost 6 bases, and 9 bases had no gene match. Per the germline V gene, CDR1 is SGHRS and CDR2 is YFSETQ. The CDR3, as DNA: TGCGCCAGCACCACCGACAGGGTCTCGCAGTTCTTC. This gives the protein CASTTDRVSQFF.